The T cell receptor (beta chain) under discussion was sequenced for a study of graft-versus-host responses after intestinal transplantation (dated by TCRdb to the early 2020s). As for the study more broadly: The transplants that recipients got were multivisceral, liver-intestinal, or isolated intestinal. Every recipient was given anti-thymocyte globulin induction, then maintenance tacrolimus and steroids for approximately 3 years. Graft-versus-host and host-versus-graft alloreactive T cell clones were tracked in the graft, circulation and bone marrow after intestinal transplantation using bulk TCR-beta CDR3 sequencing. To identify alloreactive clones, pre-transplant mixed lymphocyte reaction products were sequenced and compared with unstimulated pre-transplant donor and recipient T cells. Of the 20 to 30 intestinal transplant recipients enrolled in the cohort, one of whom was a retransplant, 3 patients without pretransplant specimens were excluded. A peak of at least 4% donor T cells among recipient peripheral blood mononuclear cells was the definition used for donor T cell macrochimerism. Instead of going to the commercial service, samples from a few later patients were sequenced in-house on an Illumina MiSeq and processed with MiXCR.

The sample's time point label, decoded: cells obtained before transplantation from donor or recipient. CD3+CD4+ and CD3+CD8+ populations were FACS-sorted from unstimulated pre-transplant donor and recipient cells taken from spleen or lymph nodes. The library came from the immunoSEQ multiplex PCR assay. For most patients, genomic DNA was isolated with the Qiagen DNeasy Blood and Tissue Kit and shipped frozen to Adaptive Biotechnologies for TCR sequencing. For most patients, genomic DNA was subjected to high-throughput TCR-beta CDR3 sequencing by Adaptive Biotechnologies. As for the original processing: TCR sequencing data for 18 patients were retrieved from Adaptive's ImmunoSEQ software; three other patients were processed with MiXCR and VDJtools. To correct CD4 versus CD8 sorting errors, any sequence found in both subsets at a frequency ratio below 5:1 was removed. CDR3 nucleotide sequences shared by donor and recipient were removed because the origin of these sequences could not be assigned. At least 2-fold expansion over unstimulated cells and a minimum CFSE-low frequency of 0.002% (template counts) or 0.001% (read counts) were required for clones to be classified as alloreactive. Clones were considered mappable if detected in sequenced pre-transplant spleen, lymph node, or MLR CFSE-low populations of the donor or recipient. The cumulative frequency of alloreactive clones was calculated as a percentage of all sequences, weighted by copy number. This immuneACCESS table, as held by TCRdb, lists in-frame sequences with V and J called but not all clones. Of the missing ones, under half trace to an unresolved V gene in checked studies; the others have no known cause. From that table come the V and J calls and clone size; the DNA was used to work out D and trimming. The sample profile shows fewer than 90,000 clones; 94% of them were found once. Over 0.15% of the sample lies in the top ten.

This clone has a handful of counts. Its cognate antigen has yet to be identified. The input lacks base qualities; no much larger clone sits a single base away. The investigation overall reported the following: Early after transplant, declines in HvG clones were associated with peak levels of circulating GvH clones. GvH clones were detected in recipient bone marrow, and some of these GvH clones were observed earlier in ileal mucosa or blood, consistent with an intestinal mucosal origin. Patients with donor T cell macrochimerism had high GvH to HvG T cell clonal ratios in their allografts. The conclusions were limited by the relatively low number and heterogeneity of the intestinal transplant patients.

The receptor was derived from a human donor who was the organ donor for an intestinal transplant. This specimen was unstimulated CD4+ T cells sorted from spleen or lymph node cells, taken before transplant.

The nucleotide sequence is TGTGCCAGCAGCCGGCCGACTACGGGGTCCTACGAGCAGTACTTC. Translated, it reads CASSRPTTGSYEQYF. The rearranged chain carries TRBV7-2 and TRBJ2-7, with TRBD2 perhaps the D gene, on 5 matching bases. The germline V gene provides CDR1 SGHTA and CDR2 FQGNSA. The CDR3 goes from the cysteine to the phenylalanine over 15 residues. Only the CDR3 region is kept as DNA, spanning 45 bases read in frame from base 1. V drops 5 bases and J drops 1 base, leaving 15 bases in between.